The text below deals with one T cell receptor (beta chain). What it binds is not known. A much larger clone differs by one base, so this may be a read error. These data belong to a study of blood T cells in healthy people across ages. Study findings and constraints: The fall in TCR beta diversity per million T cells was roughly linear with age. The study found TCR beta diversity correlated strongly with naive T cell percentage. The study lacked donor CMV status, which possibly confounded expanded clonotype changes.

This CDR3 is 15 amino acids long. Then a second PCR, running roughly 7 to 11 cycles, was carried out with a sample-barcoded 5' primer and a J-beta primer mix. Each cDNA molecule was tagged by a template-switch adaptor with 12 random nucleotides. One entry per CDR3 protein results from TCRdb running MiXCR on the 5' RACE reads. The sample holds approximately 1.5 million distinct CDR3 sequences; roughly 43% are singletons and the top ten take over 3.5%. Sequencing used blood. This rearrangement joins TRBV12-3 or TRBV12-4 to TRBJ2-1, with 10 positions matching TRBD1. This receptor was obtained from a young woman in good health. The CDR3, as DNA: TGTACCAGCAGTTCGACAGGGGGCCCCTACAATGAGCAGTTCTTC. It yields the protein CTSSSTGGPYNEQFF.